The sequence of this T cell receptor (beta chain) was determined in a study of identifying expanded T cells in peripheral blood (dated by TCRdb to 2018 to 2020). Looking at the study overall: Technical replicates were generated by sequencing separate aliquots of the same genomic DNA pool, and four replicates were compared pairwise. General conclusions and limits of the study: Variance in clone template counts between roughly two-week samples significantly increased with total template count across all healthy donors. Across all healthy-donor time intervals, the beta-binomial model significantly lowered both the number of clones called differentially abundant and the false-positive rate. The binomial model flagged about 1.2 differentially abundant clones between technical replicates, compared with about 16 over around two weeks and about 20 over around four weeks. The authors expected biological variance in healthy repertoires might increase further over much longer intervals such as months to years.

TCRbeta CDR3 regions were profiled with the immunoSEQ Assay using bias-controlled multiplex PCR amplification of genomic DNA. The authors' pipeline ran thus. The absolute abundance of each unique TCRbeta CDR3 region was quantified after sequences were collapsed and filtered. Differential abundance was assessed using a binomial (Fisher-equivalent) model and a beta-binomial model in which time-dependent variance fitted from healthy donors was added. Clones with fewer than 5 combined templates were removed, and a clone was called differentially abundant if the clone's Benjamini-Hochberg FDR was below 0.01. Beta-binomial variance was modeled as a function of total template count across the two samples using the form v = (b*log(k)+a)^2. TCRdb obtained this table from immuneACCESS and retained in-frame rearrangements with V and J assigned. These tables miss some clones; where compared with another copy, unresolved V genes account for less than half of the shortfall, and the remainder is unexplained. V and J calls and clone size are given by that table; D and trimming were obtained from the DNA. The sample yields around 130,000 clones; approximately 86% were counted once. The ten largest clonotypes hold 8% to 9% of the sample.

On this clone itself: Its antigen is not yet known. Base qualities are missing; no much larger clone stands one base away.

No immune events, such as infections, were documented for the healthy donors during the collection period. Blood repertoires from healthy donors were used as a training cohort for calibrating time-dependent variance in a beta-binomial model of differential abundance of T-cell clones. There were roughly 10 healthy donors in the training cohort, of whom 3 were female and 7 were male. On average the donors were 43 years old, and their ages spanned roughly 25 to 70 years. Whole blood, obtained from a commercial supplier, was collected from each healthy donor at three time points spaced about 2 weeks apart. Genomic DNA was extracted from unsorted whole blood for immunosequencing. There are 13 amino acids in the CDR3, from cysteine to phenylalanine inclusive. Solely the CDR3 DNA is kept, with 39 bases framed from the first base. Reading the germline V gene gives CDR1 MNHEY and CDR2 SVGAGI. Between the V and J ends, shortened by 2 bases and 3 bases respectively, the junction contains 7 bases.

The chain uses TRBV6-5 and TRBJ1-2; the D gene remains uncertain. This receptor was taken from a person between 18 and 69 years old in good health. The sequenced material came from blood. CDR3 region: CASSYAADYGYTF. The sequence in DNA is TGTGCCAGCAGTTACGCTGCCGACTATGGCTACACCTTC.